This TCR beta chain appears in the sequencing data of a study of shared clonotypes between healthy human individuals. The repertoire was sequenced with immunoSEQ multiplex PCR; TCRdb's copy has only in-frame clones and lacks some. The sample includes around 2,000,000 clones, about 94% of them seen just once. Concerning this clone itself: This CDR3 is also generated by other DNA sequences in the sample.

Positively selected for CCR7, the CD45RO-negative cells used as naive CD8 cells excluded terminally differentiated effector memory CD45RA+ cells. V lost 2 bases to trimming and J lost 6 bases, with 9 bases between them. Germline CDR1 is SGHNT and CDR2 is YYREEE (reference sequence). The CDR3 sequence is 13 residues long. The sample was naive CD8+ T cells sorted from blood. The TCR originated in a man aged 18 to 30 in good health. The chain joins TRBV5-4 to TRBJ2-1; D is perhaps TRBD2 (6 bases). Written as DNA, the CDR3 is TGTGCCAGCAGCTTAGGGACTGTCAATGAGCAGTTCTTC. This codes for CASSLGTVNEQFF.